The 20 T cell receptor beta chains below were found in one sample sequenced in a study of Ad26.COV2.S vaccination and SARS-CoV-2 variants. Data came from immunoSEQ multiplex PCR; TCRdb stores just in-frame clones and leaves some out. The sample includes about 450,000 clones, 85% to 90% of them seen just once. The sample's treatment: about 20 received Ad26.COV2.S at low or high dose, single or two shots; about 5 received placebo; per-sample allocation not given. Following the first vaccine or placebo injection, samples were taken on day 63. The specimen comprised peripheral blood, sampled in a trial of Ad26.COV2.S vaccine versus placebo. The receptor source for this set is a person between 18 and 65 years old who received the Ad26.COV2.S COVID-19 vaccine or a placebo.

The chain has TRBV6-2 or TRBV6-3 and TRBJ1-5; perhaps TRBD1 as D (5 bases). The CDR3 has 14 residues. V gave up 5 bases and J gave up 5 bases, with 13 bases separating them. Germline V gene data show CDR1 as MNHEY and CDR2 as SVGEGT. The DNA for the CDR3 is TGTGCCAGCAGTCCCCGGGGCATTTATCAGCCCCAGCATTTT. Its translation: CASSPRGIYQPQHF.

The chain has TRBV11-2 and TRBJ1-1; D is unresolved. With 5 bases removed from V and 2 bases from J, the gap between germline ends came to 6 bases. Germline V gene sequence: CDR1 SGHAT, CDR2 FQNNGV. The CDR3 spans 12 residues. CDR3 sequence: CASSPGNTEAFF. In DNA, the CDR3 is TGTGCCAGCAGCCCGGGCAACACTGAAGCTTTCTTT.

The rearrangement joins TRBV5-1 to TRBJ2-1, with 9 bases matching TRBD1. CDR3 length: 15 residues. The V gene end was trimmed by 1 base and the J gene end by 7 bases; junction bases not matched to a gene: 6. CDR1 is SGHRS and CDR2 is YFSETQ in the germline V gene. This CDR3 is CASSLMTGGRNEQFF. CDR3 in DNA: TGCGCCAGCAGCTTGATGACAGGGGGTCGGAATGAGCAGTTCTTC.

The chain links TRBV29-1 to TRBJ2-2; D is uncertain. The CDR3 spans 14 residues. The V and J ends lost 3 bases and 0 bases respectively, with 8 bases between them. CDR1 and CDR2 (germline): SQVTM, ANQGSEA. This CDR3 reads CSVDDIANTGELFF. In DNA, the CDR3 is TGCAGCGTTGACGACATCGCGAACACCGGGGAGCTGTTTTTT.

This chain connects TRBV7-9 to TRBJ2-4, with 14 positions matching TRBD2. CDR1 and CDR2 from the germline V gene are SEHNR and FQNEAQ (reference sequence). There are 16 residues in the CDR3. V lost 5 bases and J lost 9; bases outside the gene matches: 9. CDR3 nucleotide sequence: TGTGCCAGCAGCCCCCAGACTAGCGGGGGGGCGGTCATTCAGTACTTC. Translating gives CASSPQTSGGAVIQYF. Variable domain in full (rest from reference TRBV7-9 and TRBJ2-4): DTGVSQNPRHKITKRGQNVTFRCDPISEHNRLYWYRQTLGQGPEFLTYFQNEAQLEKSRLLSDRFSAERPKGSFSTLEIQRTEQGDSAMYLCASSPQTSGGAVIQYFGAGTRLSVL.

V gene TRBV21-1 combines with J gene TRBJ1-2; the DNA was not compared with TRBD1, the D call given in the table. TRBV21-1 is a listed pseudogene. The CDR3 spans 15 residues. CDR3 sequence: CASSLLGQGRAGYTF. CDR3 DNA sequence: TGTGCCAGCAGCCTACTAGGACAGGGGAGGGCTGGCTACACCTTC.

Notes on this clone: Within the sample, other DNA sequences also encode this same CDR3. The rearrangement joins TRBV7-2 to TRBJ2-5, with 10 bases aligning to TRBD1. Germline CDR1 and CDR2: SGHTA and FQGNSA. With 0 bases clipped from V and 3 bases from J, the junction kept 1 base outside the gene matches. CDR3 length equals 15 residues. The CDR3 DNA sequence: TGTGCCAGCAGCTTAGCAGGGACAGGGGAAGAGACCCAGTACTTC. This encodes CASSLAGTGEETQYF.

The V and J genes are TRBV3-1 (or the pseudogene TRBV3-2) and TRBJ1-5, with 9 nucleotides matching TRBD1. The CDR3 length is 15 residues. Germline trimming cut 1 base from V and 3 bases from J; bases unmatched to any gene: 1. Germline V gene lookup returns CDR1 LGHDT and CDR2 YNNKEL (reference sequence). The CDR3 loop reads CASSQGDRVNQPQHF. The CDR3, as DNA: TGTGCCAGCAGCCAAGGGGACAGGGTCAATCAGCCCCAGCATTTT.

This clone turned up a few times. The chain links TRBV4-3 to TRBJ1-6; no firm D call. The CDR3 sequence is 17 residues long. Trimming removed 0 bases at V and 2 bases at J, with 11 bases between. The germline V gene has CDR1 LGHNA and CDR2 YSLEER. CDR3 DNA sequence: TGCGCCAGCAGCCAAGATCTGGGCAGACCCTATAATTCACCCCTCCACTTT. It is translated as CASSQDLGRPYNSPLHF.

V usage is TRBV11-3 and J usage is TRBJ2-3; either TRBD1 or TRBD2 may fit D (6 bases each). V lost 0 bases to trimming and J lost 4 bases, with 14 bases between them. CDR1 SGHNT and CDR2 YENEEA come from the germline V gene. The CDR3 is made up of 16 amino acids. CDR3 protein: CASSLDGRGGADTQYF. The CDR3 DNA reads as TGTGCCAGCAGCTTAGACGGCAGGGGAGGTGCAGATACGCAGTATTTT. Supplemented by reference TRBV11-3 and TRBJ2-3, the full variable domain reads EAGVVQSPRYKIIEKKQPVAFWCNPISGHNTLYWYLQNLGQGPELLIRYENEEAVDDSQLPKDRFSAERLKGVDSTLKIQPAELGDSAVYLCASSLDGRGGADTQYFGPGTRLTVL.

V and J are TRBV5-1 and TRBJ1-1, with D perhaps TRBD1 (5 bases). CDR3 length: 14 amino acids. V lost 5 bases to trimming and J lost 2 bases, with 13 bases between them. CDR1 is SGHRS, CDR2 YFSETQ, per germline. The CDR3 here is CASRLSRDNTEAFF. Written as DNA, the CDR3 is TGCGCCAGCAGACTCAGCAGGGACAACACTGAAGCTTTCTTT.

In this sample, this clone turned up once. As DNA, the CDR3 is TGTGCCAGCAGCCATACAGGGGTCTCCTACGAGCAGTACTTC. It is translated as CASSHTGVSYEQYF. This chain uses TRBV14 with TRBJ2-7, with 7 bases fitting TRBD1. Trimming cost V 3 bases and J 0 bases; bases outside gene matches: 2. The CDR3 extends over 14 amino acids. Looked up from germline, CDR1 is SGHDN and CDR2 is FVKESK. Combining the CDR3 with reference TRBV14 and TRBJ2-7 gives the whole variable domain EAGVTQFPSHSVIEKGQTVTLRCDPISGHDNLYWYRRVMGKEIKFLLHFVKESKQDESGMPNNRFLAERTGGTYSTLKVQPAELEDSGVYFCASSHTGVSYEQYFGPGTRLTVT.

This clone was seen a handful of times. This CDR3 reads CASSQDAGYEQYF. CDR3 sequence (DNA): TGTGCCAGCAGCCAAGACGCAGGCTACGAGCAGTACTTC. V usage is TRBV14 and J usage is TRBJ2-7; D ambiguous. Germline V gene sequence: CDR1 SGHDN, CDR2 FVKESK. The CDR3 extends over 13 amino acids. V was shortened by 0 bases and J by 3 bases, with 6 bases between the two germline ends.

The CDR3 DNA reads TGTGCCAGCAGCTGGGTTAGCGGAACCCACAATGAGCAGTTCTTC. Its translation is CASSWVSGTHNEQFF. The rearrangement uses TRBV27 and TRBJ2-1; D might be TRBD2 (6 bases). CDR3 length: 15 residues. CDR1 is MNHEY and CDR2 is SMNVEV in the germline V gene (reference sequence). V lost 6 bases, J lost 5 bases, and 17 bases lay in between.

This rearrangement joins TRBV7-9 to TRBJ1-2; a possible D gene is TRBD1 (6 bases). Germline CDR1 reads SEHNR; CDR2 reads FQNEAQ (reference sequence). V was trimmed by 5 bases and J by 4 bases, leaving 26 bases between them. The CDR3 spans 18 residues. The CDR3 protein is CASSRRGGLSLTIYGYTF. Written as DNA, the CDR3 is TGTGCCAGCAGCCGCCGGGGGGGCCTCTCTCTAACTATCTATGGCTACACCTTC.

This clone was counted between two and nine times. This sample includes further DNA sequences coding for the same CDR3. This chain joins TRBV7-9 and TRBJ1-1; no clear D gene. Per the germline V gene, CDR1 is SEHNR and CDR2 is FQNEAQ (reference sequence). The CDR3 runs 13 residues. Trimming stripped 5 bases from V and 1 base from J, with 8 bases between. The CDR3, as DNA: TGTGCCAGCAGCGGTCAGGAGAACACTGAAGCTTTCTTT. It is translated as CASSGQENTEAFF. The full variable domain, completed using reference TRBV7-9 and TRBJ1-1, is DTGVSQNPRHKITKRGQNVTFRCDPISEHNRLYWYRQTLGQGPEFLTYFQNEAQLEKSRLLSDRFSAERPKGSFSTLEIQRTEQGDSAMYLCASSGQENTEAFFGQGTRLTVV.

This chain connects TRBV7-8 to TRBJ2-7, with D tentatively TRBD1 (5 bases). V lost 1 base and J lost 3, with 13 bases in between. Germline V CDR1 and CDR2: SGHVS, FQNEAQ. The CDR3 extends over 15 amino acids. As DNA, the CDR3 is TGTGCCAGCAGCTTAGTCCGCGACAGAAGCTACGAGCAGTACTTC. Translation: CASSLVRDRSYEQYF.

A few counts support this clone. The rearrangement uses TRBV5-4 and TRBJ1-6; D ambiguous. Germline CDR1 reads SGHNT; CDR2 reads YYREEE (reference sequence). The V gene lost 2 bases and the J gene lost 10 bases, with 7 bases spanning the gap. The CDR3 length is 12 residues. CDR3 coding DNA: TGTGCCAGCAGCTTAGGTGCCTCACCCCTCCACTTT. Translation: CASSLGASPLHF.

The rearrangement links TRBV19 to TRBJ2-3, with TRBD2 as a possible D gene (6 bases). The germline V gene has CDR1 LNHDA and CDR2 SQIVND (reference sequence). V was cut by 5 bases and J by 3 bases, with 12 bases left in between. CDR3 length equals 14 residues. CDR3 coding DNA: TGTGCCAGTAGTGGAGGGAGAGGAACAGATACGCAGTATTTT. Translated, it gives CASSGGRGTDTQYF.

Concerning this clone: Other DNA variants within this sample encode the same CDR3. This chain links TRBV27 with TRBJ1-1, with D hard to call. The CDR3 is 12 residues long. V shed 2 bases and J shed 1 base, with 2 bases lying between them. Per germline, CDR1 MNHEY and CDR2 SMNVEV (reference sequence). The CDR3 coding sequence is TGTGCCAGCAGTTTAGGGAACACTGAAGCTTTCTTT. Translating it yields CASSLGNTEAFF.